The rows below give T cell receptor beta chains drawn from one sample of a study of blood T cell repertoires in COVID-19. Clones were read by immunoSEQ multiplex PCR, and TCRdb kept only the in-frame ones, dropping some. The table shows approximately 100,000 clones, with about four fifths occurring only once. The sequenced sample consisted of peripheral blood. These receptors came from a man in his 60s with acute or convalescent COVID-19. Each CDR3 is given with its conserved first and last residue. D genes are given only for firm matches.

J | V | D | CDR3
TRBJ1-2 | TRBV11-2 | TRBD1 | CASSFTGTGGYTF
TRBJ1-1 | TRBV7-2 | - | CASSLVSGSTEAFF
TRBJ2-2 | TRBV11-3 | TRBD1 | CASSPRGRVGTGELFF
TRBJ1-5 | TRBV28 | - | CASSPPHAYQPQHF
TRBJ1-1 | TRBV5-4 | - | CASSLRNLQGAFF
TRBJ2-1 | TRBV3-1/TRBV3-2 | TRBD2 | CASSQEWGLAGGNEQFF
TRBJ1-2 | TRBV5-6 | - | CASSLEAQGTRYGYTF
TRBJ2-3 | TRBV19 | TRBD2 | CASRLAGTTDTQYF
TRBJ2-1 | TRBV7-2 | - | CASSLDRSSYNEQFF
TRBJ2-5 | TRBV2 | TRBD2 | CAGGLVGETQYF
TRBJ1-1 | TRBV6-5 | TRBD1 | CASRETGKGQKAFF
TRBJ2-1 | TRBV18 | - | CASSPDGGRYNEQFF
TRBJ2-2 | TRBV9 | - | CASSHTLGAGELFF
TRBJ2-5 | TRBV11-3 | TRBD2 | CASSASGRKETQYF